This T cell receptor beta chain is drawn from a study of Ad26.COV2.S vaccination and SARS-CoV-2 variants. Findings of the study overall: Vaccinated individuals (as opposed to placebo recipients) had higher spike-specific TCR breadth. Overall T cell responses may have been underestimated by the analyses of TCR breadth and depth.

The germline gives CDR1 MNHEY, CDR2 SVGAGI. The CDR3 is made up of 12 amino acids. V lost 10 bases to trimming and J lost 7 bases, with 16 bases between them. Treatment given: over 15 received Ad26.COV2.S at low or high dose, single or two shots; several received placebo; per-sample allocation not given. Vaccine and placebo recipients were sampled on day 63 after the first injection. TCRdb keeps only in-frame clones here, not all; method: immunoSEQ multiplex PCR. The data contain about 350,000 clones, approximately 90% of them singletons. With regard to this clone: Its antigen is not identified.

This TCR derives from a person aged 18-60 years who received the Ad26.COV2.S COVID-19 vaccine or a placebo. The rearrangement links TRBV6-5 to TRBJ1-1; tentatively, D is TRBD1 (5 bases). The material sequenced was peripheral blood, taken in a trial of Ad26.COV2.S vaccine versus placebo. The DNA of the CDR3 is TGTGCCACCCTTGGGGCAGCCCGTGAAGCTTTCTTT. It encodes CATLGAAREAFF.